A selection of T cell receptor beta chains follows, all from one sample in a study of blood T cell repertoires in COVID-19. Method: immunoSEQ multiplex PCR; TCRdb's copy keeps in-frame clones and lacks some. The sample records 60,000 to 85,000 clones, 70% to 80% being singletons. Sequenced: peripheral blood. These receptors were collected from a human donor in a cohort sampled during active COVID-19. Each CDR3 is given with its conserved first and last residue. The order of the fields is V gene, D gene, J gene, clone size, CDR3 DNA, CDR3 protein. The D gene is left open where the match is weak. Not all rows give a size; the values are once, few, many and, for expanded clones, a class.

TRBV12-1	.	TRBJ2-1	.	TGTGCCAGCAGCTCCTTCCCGGGACAGGGGCTTTACAATGAGCAGTTCTTC	CASSSFPGQGLYNEQFF
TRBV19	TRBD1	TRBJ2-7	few	TGTGCCAGTAGTATGTCCGGGACAGGGGGTGTTTACGAGCAGTACTTC	CASSMSGTGGVYEQYF
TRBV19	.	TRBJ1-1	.	TGTGCCAGTAGGAGAGGGGACATAGAGAACACTGAAGCTTTCTTT	CASRRGDIENTEAFF
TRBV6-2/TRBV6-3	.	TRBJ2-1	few	TGTGCCAGCAGTTCAATACTAAGCGGCAGCTCCTACAATGAGCAGTTCTTC	CASSSILSGSSYNEQFF
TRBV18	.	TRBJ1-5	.	TGTGCCAGCTCCGGGGACATGGGCCTCAATCAGCCCCAGCATTTT	CASSGDMGLNQPQHF
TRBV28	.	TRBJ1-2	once	TGTGCCAGCACTCAAGGGGGGGCTAACTATGGCTACACCTTC	CASTQGGANYGYTF
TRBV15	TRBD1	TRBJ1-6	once	TGTGCCACCAGCAGAGATCGAGGGACAGGCAATTCACCCCTCCACTTT	CATSRDRGTGNSPLHF
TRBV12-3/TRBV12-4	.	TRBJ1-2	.	TGTGCCAGCAGTTTTGGGAGGGTCGGCGGCTACACCTTC	CASSFGRVGGYTF
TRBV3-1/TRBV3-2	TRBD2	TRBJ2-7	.	TGTGCCAGCAGCCAAGACGCTAGCGGGAGCTACGAGCAGTACTTC	CASSQDASGSYEQYF
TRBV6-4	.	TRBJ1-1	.	TGTGCCAGCAGTGAGGGTCAGGGCACTGAAGCTTTCTTT	CASSEGQGTEAFF
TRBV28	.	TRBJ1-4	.	TGTGCCAGTAGCCCTAATGAAAAACTGTTTTTT	CASSPNEKLFF
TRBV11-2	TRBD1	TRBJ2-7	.	TGTGCCAGCAGCTTAGACGGGACAGGGGCCTACGAGCAGTACTTC	CASSLDGTGAYEQYF
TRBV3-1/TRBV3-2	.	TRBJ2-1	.	TGTGCCAGCACTCTGGGACTTCGAAATGAGCAGTTCTTC	CASTLGLRNEQFF
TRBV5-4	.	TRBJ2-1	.	TGTGCCAGCAGCTTGGGGGGGGTCCCCTCCTACAATGAGCAGTTCTTC	CASSLGGVPSYNEQFF
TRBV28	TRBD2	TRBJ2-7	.	TGTGCCAGCAGTTTACCGAGCGGGAGTATGGACGAGCAGTACTTC	CASSLPSGSMDEQYF
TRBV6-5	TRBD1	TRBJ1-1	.	TGTGCCAGCAGAGACAGGGGGCGGCTAGACACTGAAGCTTTCTTT	CASRDRGRLDTEAFF
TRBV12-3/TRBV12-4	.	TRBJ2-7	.	TGTGCCAGCAGTCTTAGCCGGGTCATGTACTTC	CASSLSRVMYF
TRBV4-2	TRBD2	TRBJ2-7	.	TGTGCCAGCAGCCAAGATGCCGCGACAGGGACTAGCTACCTCCTATCCCAGTACTTC	CASSQDAATGTSYLLSQYF
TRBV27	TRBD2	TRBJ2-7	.	TGTGCCAGCAGTTTCTCTAGCGGGGAATCCTACGAGCAGTACTTC	CASSFSSGESYEQYF
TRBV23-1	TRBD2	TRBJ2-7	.	TGCGCCAGCAGTGGACTAGCCAAGTACGAGCAGTACTTC	CASSGLAKYEQYF
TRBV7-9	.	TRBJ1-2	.	TGTGCCAGCAGCTTCGATGTGTCAGGCCGGAACTATGGCTACACCTTC	CASSFDVSGRNYGYTF
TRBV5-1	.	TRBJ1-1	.	TGCGCCAGCAGCGGCCCCCAGGGGTCTGAAGCTTTCTTT	CASSGPQGSEAFF
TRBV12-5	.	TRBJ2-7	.	TGTGCTAGTGGTTTGGTCGCTGCGGGTACCTACGAGCAGTACTTC	CASGLVAAGTYEQYF
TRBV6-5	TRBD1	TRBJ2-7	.	TGTGCCAGCAGTCAACGACAGGGGACCTATTACGAGCAGTACTTC	CASSQRQGTYYEQYF
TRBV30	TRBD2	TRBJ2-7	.	TGTGCCTGGAGTGTCCCTAGCGGGCACTCCTACGAGCAGTACTTC	CAWSVPSGHSYEQYF
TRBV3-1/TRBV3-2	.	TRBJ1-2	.	TGTGCCAGCAGCCAATCCGAGGAAGGCTACACCTTC	CASSQSEEGYTF
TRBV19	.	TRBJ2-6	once	TGTGCCACGGAGTCCGGGAACGGGGCCAACGTCCTGACTTTC	CATESGNGANVLTF
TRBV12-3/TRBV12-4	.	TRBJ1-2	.	TGTGCCAGCGGGAGGGGCGTCTTCTATGGCTACACCTTC	CASGRGVFYGYTF
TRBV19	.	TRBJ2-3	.	TGTGCCAGTAGTCCGGGACTCTTAGCGCAGTATTTT	CASSPGLLAQYF
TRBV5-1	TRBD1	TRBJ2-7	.	TGCGCCAGCAGCGCGACAGGGAACTACGAGCAGTACTTC	CASSATGNYEQYF
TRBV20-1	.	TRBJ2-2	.	TGCAGTGCTAGTCCTGCTCGCGGAAGAGGATACACCGGGGAGCTGTTTTTT	CSASPARGRGYTGELFF
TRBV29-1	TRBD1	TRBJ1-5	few	TGCAGCGTGGGGACAGGGGTCAATCAGCCCCAGCATTTT	CSVGTGVNQPQHF
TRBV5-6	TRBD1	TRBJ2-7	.	TGTGCCAGCAGCTTGGATCAGGGGGCGGTCCCCTACGAGCAGTACTTC	CASSLDQGAVPYEQYF
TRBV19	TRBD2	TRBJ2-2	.	TGTGCCAGTTCTAGCGGGAGCGGGGGGATCCCCGGGGAGCTGTTTTTT	CASSSGSGGIPGELFF
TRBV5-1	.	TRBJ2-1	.	TGCGCCAGCAGCTTGGCCGGGAGCCTTTCCTACAATGAGCAGTTCTTC	CASSLAGSLSYNEQFF
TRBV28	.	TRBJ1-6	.	TGTGCCAGCAGTCCGCCCTCGGGTGATTCACCCCTCCACTTT	CASSPPSGDSPLHF
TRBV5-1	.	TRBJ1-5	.	TGCGCCAGCAGCTTGGGACTCTCCGGCAGCAATCAGCCCCAGCATTTT	CASSLGLSGSNQPQHF
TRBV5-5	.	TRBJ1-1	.	TGTGCCAGCAGCTTGAACAGACAGAAGAACACTGAAGCTTTCTTT	CASSLNRQKNTEAFF
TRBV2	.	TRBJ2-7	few	TGTGCCAGCAGTGACAGGGGATTCTCCTACGAGCAGTACTTC	CASSDRGFSYEQYF
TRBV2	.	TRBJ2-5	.	TGTGCCAGCCAAAGTAACAGGGACCAAGAGACCCAGTACTTC	CASQSNRDQETQYF
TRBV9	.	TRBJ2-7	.	TGTGCCAGCAGCGTAGGGCATAGCGCCTCCTACGAGCAGTACTTC	CASSVGHSASYEQYF
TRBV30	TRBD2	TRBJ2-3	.	TGTGCCTGGAGTGGGACTAGCGGGATGCCCACAGATACGCAGTATTTT	CAWSGTSGMPTDTQYF
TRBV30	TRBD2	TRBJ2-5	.	TGTGCCTGGAGTGCGGCTAGCGGAACCCAAGAGACCCAGTACTTC	CAWSAASGTQETQYF
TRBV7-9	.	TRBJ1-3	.	TGTGCCAGCAGTTACGACCGGAGCTCTGGAAACACCATATATTTT	CASSYDRSSGNTIYF
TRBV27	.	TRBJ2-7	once	TGTGCCAGCAGAAAAATAGAGGCCCACTCCTACGAGCAGTACTTC	CASRKIEAHSYEQYF
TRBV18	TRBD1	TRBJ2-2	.	TGTGCCAGCTCACGGACAGGGCCGAACACCGGGGAGCTGTTTTTT	CASSRTGPNTGELFF
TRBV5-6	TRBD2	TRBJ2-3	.	TGTGCCAGCCAGCCCGCGGGAGCCACAGATACGCAGTATTTT	CASQPAGATDTQYF
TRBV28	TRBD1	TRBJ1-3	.	TGTGCCAGCAGTTTAGTACAGGGGGGAAACACCATATATTTT	CASSLVQGGNTIYF
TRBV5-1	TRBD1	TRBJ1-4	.	TGCGCCAGCAGCTATCAGGGGGCTGTTAATGAAAAACTGTTTTTT	CASSYQGAVNEKLFF
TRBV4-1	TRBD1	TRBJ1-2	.	TGCGCCAGCAGCCCCCAGACAGGGGAGGCCTATGGCTACACCTTC	CASSPQTGEAYGYTF
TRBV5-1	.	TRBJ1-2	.	TGCGCCAGCAGGACATCGTACGGGGTAAACTATGGCTACACCTTC	CASRTSYGVNYGYTF
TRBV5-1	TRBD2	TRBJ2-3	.	TGCGCCAGCAGCTTACTAGCGGGAGGACACACAGATACGCAGTATTTT	CASSLLAGGHTDTQYF
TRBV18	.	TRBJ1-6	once	TGTGCCAGCTCCCCCGAACAGCTTAATTCACCCCTCCACTTT	CASSPEQLNSPLHF